The entry below gives a single TCR beta chain sequence along with its context. Other nucleotide sequences in the sample specify the same CDR3. In the sorted-subset replicate PCRs, approximately 200 ng DNA, 25,000 to 30,000 T cell genomes, was used. Sequencing used immunoSEQ multiplex PCR; TCRdb keeps in-frame clones, though not all of them. The sample lists millions of clones, about 92% occurring once. This sample is part of a study of shared clonotypes between healthy human individuals. CDR3 length: 13 amino acids. Per germline, CDR1 SNHLY and CDR2 FYNNEI. The V end was cut by 3 bases, the J end by 6 bases, with 11 bases between.

V usage is TRBV2 and J usage is TRBJ2-5; D call uncertain. Specimen: naive CD4+ T cells sorted from blood. As for subset: CD45RA+ positively selected. The sequence was collected from a man between 18 and 29 years old in good health. The CDR3 DNA reads TGTGCCAGCAGTGAGAATCGAGTACAGACCCAGTACTTC. Translation gives CASSENRVQTQYF.